Listed below are T cell receptor beta chains from one sample, sequenced in a study of T cell responses to AZD1222 COVID-19 vaccine. The protocol was immunoSEQ multiplex PCR, while the TCRdb copy is restricted to in-frame clones and leaves out a portion. The sample holds approximately 79,000 clones, approximately 89% seen once. The material sequenced was peripheral blood, taken on day 0 of AZD1222 vaccination. Receptors originate from an adult in good health. The CDR3 runs from the conserved cysteine through the conserved F or W. The D gene is left open where the match is weak. Part of the rows lack a size; the others show once, few, many or a class for expanded clones.

D	size	V	J	DNA	CDR3
.	.	TRBV28	TRBJ1-1	TGTGCCAGCAGTTTACGTCAGTTGAACACTGAAGCTTTCTTT	CASSLRQLNTEAFF
.	.	TRBV10-3	TRBJ1-5	TGTGCCATCAGTGAGTATTCGGGGCTCAATCAGCCCCAGCATTTT	CAISEYSGLNQPQHF
.	.	TRBV2	TRBJ2-2	TGTGCCAGCAGTTTAGAGGCTAGCGTGGGCACCGGGGAGCTGTTTTTT	CASSLEASVGTGELFF
.	.	TRBV6-5	TRBJ2-5	TGTGCCAGCAACGAAGGTGGCGGCCAAGAGACCCAGTACTTC	CASNEGGGQETQYF
.	few	TRBV27	TRBJ2-1	TGTGCCAGGATCGTACTTGGATGGGCGAGAACCTGCTGCTCCTACAATGAGCAGTTCTTC	CARIVLGWARTCCSYNEQFF
.	.	TRBV5-1	TRBJ1-1	TGCGCCAGCAGCTTGTACGTCGGGAACGCTGAAGCTTTCTTT	CASSLYVGNAEAFF
.	few	TRBV5-1	TRBJ2-1	TGCGCCAGCAGCTCTAACTACAGGGGGGGCTCCTACAATGAGCAGTTCTTC	CASSSNYRGGSYNEQFF
.	.	TRBV13	TRBJ1-3	TGTGCCAGCAGTATTGGGGGCCGGAACACCATATATTTT	CASSIGGRNTIYF
.	.	TRBV2	TRBJ1-2	TGTGCCAGCAAGGCCGAGGGAATCTATGGCTACACCTTC	CASKAEGIYGYTF
.	once	TRBV5-6	TRBJ1-1	TGTGCCAGCAGCTTCGGGTTGAGGGACACTGAAGCTTTCTTT	CASSFGLRDTEAFF
TRBD2	.	TRBV4-2	TRBJ2-1	TGTGCCAGCAGCTTCAGTAGCCTCGCCCCTAGCGGGGGCTCCTACAATGAGCAGTTCTTC	CASSFSSLAPSGGSYNEQFF
TRBD2	.	TRBV4-1	TRBJ2-7	TGCGCCGCCGGGCGACCGGCGACTAGCGGGAGGGAGAGCTACGAGCAGTACTTC	CAAGRPATSGRESYEQYF
.	once	TRBV2	TRBJ1-2	TGTGCCAGCAGGGACAGCCTGGGGGGCTACACCTTC	CASRDSLGGYTF
.	.	TRBV9	TRBJ2-7	TGTGCCAGCAGCACTAATCGGGGAGAGCAGTACTTC	CASSTNRGEQYF
.	few	TRBV27	TRBJ2-7	TGTGCCAGCAGGCACAGGGGAGGGTCCTACGAGCAGTACTTC	CASRHRGGSYEQYF
TRBD1	.	TRBV19	TRBJ2-2	TGTGCCAGTAGTACAATAGGGGGCACCCCGAACACCGGGGAGCTGTTTTTT	CASSTIGGTPNTGELFF
.	.	TRBV28	TRBJ2-4	TGTGCCAGCAGTGGAAGTGGGGCCAAAAACATTCAGTACTTC	CASSGSGAKNIQYF
.	once	TRBV5-4	TRBJ1-1	TGTGCCAGCAGCTTGCGGTTGAACACTGAAGCTTTCTTT	CASSLRLNTEAFF
.	.	TRBV11-2	TRBJ2-4	TGTGCCAGCAGCTCCCGATTAGCCAAAAACATTCAGTACTTC	CASSSRLAKNIQYF
.	.	TRBV6-4	TRBJ2-7	TGTGCCAGCAGTGACCGAAAGACAGGACCCTCCTACGAGCAGTACTTC	CASSDRKTGPSYEQYF
.	.	TRBV12-5	TRBJ2-6	TGTGCTCCTCCGGGACACCTGCCCGAGAGCTCTGGGGCCAACGTCCTGACTTTC	CAPPGHLPESSGANVLTF
TRBD1	.	TRBV18	TRBJ1-1	TGTGCCAGCTCACCATCCAGACAGGGCTCGGGCACTGAAGCTTTCTTT	CASSPSRQGSGTEAFF
.	.	TRBV4-2	TRBJ1-2	TGTGCCAGCAGCCAAGGCGGCGGCGGGACTTATGGCTACACCTTC	CASSQGGGGTYGYTF
TRBD1	few	TRBV7-9	TRBJ1-2	TGTGCCAGCAGTTCCCGGGACAGGGCCTACCTAAACTATGGCTACACCTTC	CASSSRDRAYLNYGYTF
.	.	TRBV2	TRBJ2-7	TGTGCCAGCAGTCGCCGAAACGAGCAGTACTTC	CASSRRNEQYF
.	.	TRBV5-4	TRBJ2-4	TGTGCCAGCAGCTTGGGCCAAGCCAAAAACATTCAGTACTTC	CASSLGQAKNIQYF
TRBD1	.	TRBV29-1	TRBJ2-7	TGCAGCGTGGTCCCGGGACAGAACTACGAGCAGTACTTC	CSVVPGQNYEQYF
TRBD2	.	TRBV4-2	TRBJ2-7	TGTGCCAGCAGCCAAGTCGGCGGGAGGGCCTCTTCCTACGAGCAGTACTTC	CASSQVGGRASSYEQYF
.	.	TRBV4-2	TRBJ1-4	TGTGCCAGCAGCCCGAGACTCCTTGGGGAAAAACTGTTTTTT	CASSPRLLGEKLFF